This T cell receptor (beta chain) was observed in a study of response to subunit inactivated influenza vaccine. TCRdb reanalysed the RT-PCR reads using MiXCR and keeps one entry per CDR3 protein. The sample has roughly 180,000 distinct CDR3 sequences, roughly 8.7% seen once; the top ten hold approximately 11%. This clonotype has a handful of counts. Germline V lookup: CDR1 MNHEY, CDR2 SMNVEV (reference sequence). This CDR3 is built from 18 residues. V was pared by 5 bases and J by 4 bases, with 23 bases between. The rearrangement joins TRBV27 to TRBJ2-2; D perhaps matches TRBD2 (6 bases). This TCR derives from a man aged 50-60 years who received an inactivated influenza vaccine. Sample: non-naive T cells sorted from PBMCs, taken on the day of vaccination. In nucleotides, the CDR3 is TGTGCCAGCAGTACCTCAATCCGGCGTTTCGGGGGCACCGGGGAGCTGTTTTTT. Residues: CASSTSIRRFGGTGELFF.